This T cell receptor (beta chain) was sequenced in a study of PD-1 blockade in classical Hodgkin lymphoma. Study-wide points: Complete responders' baseline diversity resembled that of newly diagnosed patients. Patients excluded were those beginning nivolumab under 1 year after ASCT. The study reported lower baseline TCR diversity in newly diagnosed patients than in healthy donors. Only CD4+ TCR diversity, not CD8+, had risen significantly by C4D1.

Points on this clone: Its matching antigen is unknown.

The data were produced by immunoSEQ multiplex PCR, yet TCRdb's version contains in-frame clones alone and is incomplete. Found here are approximately 96,000 clones, 90% to 95% of them singletons; the top ten hold approximately 2%. Time point indicated: cycle 4 day 1 (C4D1), after less than 7 weeks of nivolumab. All the patients suffered relapse after autologous stem cell transplantation, and brentuximab vedotin exposure differed. The CDR3 consists of 15 residues. Germline V gene sequence: CDR1 LNHDA, CDR2 SQIVND (reference sequence). The V gene lost 3 bases and the J gene lost 5 bases, with 16 bases spanning the gap.

This specimen was peripheral blood mononuclear cells (PBMCs), taken before the fourth cycle of nivolumab. This receptor was identified in a human donor with classical Hodgkin lymphoma. V usage is TRBV19 and J usage is TRBJ1-2, with D perhaps TRBD1 (6 bases). In DNA form, the CDR3 reads TGTGCCAGTAGTATTGAACAAAGGACAGTATATGGCTACACCTTC. It specifies CASSIEQRTVYGYTF.